The 26 T cell receptor beta chains in this list originate from one sample, sequenced in a study of blood T cell repertoires in COVID-19. Assay: immunoSEQ multiplex PCR; the TCRdb copy retains only in-frame clones and omits some. In the table there are about 120,000 clones, approximately 90% of which are singletons. Sequenced sample: peripheral blood. These receptors came from a human donor in a cohort sampled during active COVID-19.

The rearrangement uses TRBV7-9 and TRBJ2-5; the match to TRBD1 covers 8 bases. CDR1 and CDR2 from the germline V gene are SEHNR and FQNEAQ (reference sequence). Unmatched junction bases numbered 3, after V lost 2 bases and J lost 1 base. The length of the CDR3 is 15 residues. The chain's CDR3 is CASSLRQGIQETQYF. For the CDR3, the DNA is TGTGCCAGCAGCTTACGACAGGGGATCCAAGAGACCCAGTACTTC.

This chain links TRBV6-1 with TRBJ2-3; tentative D call: TRBD1 (5 bases). This CDR3 contains 13 residues. CDR1 is MNHNS, CDR2 SASEGT, per germline. The V and J ends lost 2 bases and 4 bases respectively, with 7 bases between them. The CDR3 DNA is TGTGCCAGCAGTGAACAGGGCCCAGATACGCAGTATTTT. Translated: CASSEQGPDTQYF.

The chain carries TRBV3-1 (or the pseudogene TRBV3-2) and TRBJ2-4; 13 bases are a match to TRBD2. V lost 4 bases and J lost 9; bases outside the gene matches: 9. The CDR3 is made up of 16 amino acids. Per germline, CDR1 LGHDT and CDR2 YNNKEL (reference sequence). CDR3 DNA: TGTGCCAGCAGCCCCCGGACTAGCGGGGGAGGCAGCATTCAGTACTTC. It specifies CASSPRTSGGGSIQYF.

The chain links TRBV5-6 to TRBJ1-1; a weak D match, TRBD1 (6 bases). The CDR3 has 16 residues. Germline CDR1 is SGHDT and CDR2 is YYEEEE. V was clipped by 0 bases and J by 1 base, with 13 bases between them. The CDR3 region is CASSLDWTETNTEAFF. The DNA for the CDR3 is TGTGCCAGCAGCTTGGATTGGACAGAGACGAACACTGAAGCTTTCTTT.

CDR3 DNA sequence: TGTGCCAGCAGCACGGGGGAGCGGGGGGCTTCCTACAATGAGCAGTTCTTC. It codes for CASSTGERGASYNEQFF. The rearrangement joins TRBV5-6 to TRBJ2-1; 9 bases align to TRBD2. This CDR3 is built from 17 residues. The trim removed 4 bases at V and 1 base at J, leaving 9 bases unmatched. Germline V CDR1 and CDR2: SGHDT, YYEEEE.

V gene TRBV7-2 combines with J gene TRBJ2-6, with unresolved D. V lost 6 bases to trimming and J lost 0 bases, with 6 bases between them. Germline loops: CDR1 SGHTA, CDR2 FQGNSA. The CDR3 is made up of 14 amino acids. CDR3 region: CASRLSSGANVLTF. In DNA, the CDR3 is TGTGCCAGCAGGCTAAGCTCTGGGGCCAACGTCCTGACTTTC.

V is TRBV3-1 (or the pseudogene TRBV3-2) and J is TRBJ2-2; no definite D call. Deletions cut 7 bases from V and 3 bases from J, with 18 bases between. The germline V gene encodes CDR1 LGHDT and CDR2 YNNKEL (reference sequence). The CDR3 is made up of 16 amino acids. The CDR3 sequence is CASNLFYSRDTGELFF. The CDR3, as DNA: TGTGCCAGCAACCTTTTCTACTCCCGGGACACCGGGGAGCTGTTTTTT.

The chain joins TRBV28 to TRBJ1-6, with a weak D call TRBD1 (6 bases). Germline lookup yields CDR1 MDHEN and CDR2 SYDVKM. V was trimmed by 7 bases and J by 7 bases, leaving 17 bases between them. The CDR3 contains 15 residues. The CDR3 is CASKVIQGVNSPLHF. CDR3 DNA sequence: TGTGCCAGCAAGGTGATACAGGGAGTAAATTCACCCCTCCACTTT. Filled out from reference TRBV28 and TRBJ1-6, the complete variable domain reads DVKVTQSSRYLVKRTGEKVFLECVQDMDHENMFWYRQDPGLGLRLIYFSYDVKMKEKGDIPEGYSVSREKKERFSLILESASTNQTSMYLCASKVIQGVNSPLHFGNGTRLTVT.

This clone was recorded only once. V gene TRBV10-2 combines with J gene TRBJ2-5, with D possibly being TRBD1 (7 bases). V was clipped by 6 bases and J by 3 bases, with 23 bases between them. Germline assignment: CDR1 WSHSY and CDR2 SAAADI. The CDR3 covers 17 residues. The CDR3 loop is CASSGRGVPTQKETQYF. The DNA for the CDR3 is TGCGCCAGCAGCGGCAGGGGGGTCCCAACGCAAAAAGAGACCCAGTACTTC.

The gene calls are TRBV29-1 and TRBJ1-2; possible D gene TRBD1, 5 bases. The CDR3 runs 11 residues. V lost 6 bases and J 5 bases, leaving 10 bases between the germline ends. Germline values: CDR1 SQVTM, CDR2 ANQGSEA. The CDR3 sequence is CSVDRDYGYTF. CDR3 nucleotide sequence: TGCAGCGTAGACAGAGATTATGGCTACACCTTC.

The chain carries TRBV7-9 and TRBJ1-4; TRBD1 matches at 9 bases. This CDR3 region has 16 residues. The germline V gene has CDR1 SEHNR and CDR2 FQNEAQ (reference sequence). J gave up 3 bases and V 5 bases, and 7 bases lay outside the gene matches. CDR3 residues: CASSPTTGGPNEKLFF. For the CDR3, the DNA is TGTGCCAGCAGCCCTACAACAGGGGGCCCTAATGAAAAACTGTTTTTT. Full variable domain (remainder filled in from reference TRBV7-9 and TRBJ1-4): DTGVSQNPRHKITKRGQNVTFRCDPISEHNRLYWYRQTLGQGPEFLTYFQNEAQLEKSRLLSDRFSAERPKGSFSTLEIQRTEQGDSAMYLCASSPTTGGPNEKLFFGSGTQLSVL.

The chain carries TRBV18 and TRBJ1-3; the D gene is possibly TRBD1 (5 bases). CDR1 KGHSH and CDR2 LQKENI come from the germline V gene. The CDR3 totals 14 residues. Trimming shortened V by 3 bases and J by 1 base, and 7 bases separated the two germline ends. In nucleotides, the CDR3 is TGTGCCAGCTCACCGGAGGGGTCTGGAAACACCATATATTTT. Protein: CASSPEGSGNTIYF.

V gene TRBV7-2 combines with J gene TRBJ2-3; 9 bases match TRBD2. Germline V gene sequence: CDR1 SGHTA, CDR2 FQGNSA. The CDR3 totals 15 residues. Trimming cost V 4 bases and J 1 base; bases outside gene matches: 3. CDR3 nucleotide sequence: TGTGCCAGCAGCTGGGCGGGGGGGGGCACAGATACGCAGTATTTT. It codes for CASSWAGGGTDTQYF.

J is TRBJ1-2 and V is TRBV28, with D possibly TRBD1 on 5 matching bases. Germline CDR1 reads MDHEN; CDR2 reads SYDVKM. Trimming stripped 2 bases from V and 6 bases from J, with 7 bases between. The CDR3 contains 12 residues. In nucleotides, the CDR3 is TGTGCCAGCAGTTTAAAGGGGAATGGCTACACCTTC. Amino acids: CASSLKGNGYTF.

V gene TRBV5-4 combines with J gene TRBJ2-2, with TRBD1 matching 11 bases. The germline V gene has CDR1 SGHNT and CDR2 YYREEE (reference sequence). J gave up 5 bases and V 4 bases, and 7 bases lay outside the gene matches. This CDR3 region has 16 residues. The CDR3 loop is CASSPGQGAITGELFF. CDR3 nucleotide sequence: TGTGCCAGCAGCCCTGGACAGGGGGCTATTACCGGGGAGCTGTTTTTT.

The rearrangement links TRBV6-5 to TRBJ2-2; D gene ambiguous. The germline V gene encodes CDR1 MNHEY and CDR2 SVGAGI. Trimming shortened V by 0 bases and J by 6 bases, and 5 bases separated the two germline ends. The CDR3 totals 13 residues. The CDR3: CASSYSRAGELFF. CDR3 DNA: TGTGCCAGCAGTTACTCGCGAGCCGGGGAGCTGTTTTTT.

This sequence joins TRBV2 and TRBJ2-3, with 9 bases fitting TRBD2. CDR1 and CDR2 from the germline V gene are SNHLY and FYNNEI. Trimming at V came to 8 bases and at J to 5 bases, leaving 8 bases not matched to a gene. The CDR3 totals 14 residues. In DNA, the CDR3 is TGTGCCAGCTCCCCGGCGGGAGGGCTAGATACGCAGTATTTT. Its protein product is CASSPAGGLDTQYF.

The table lists this clone with a count of one. The gene calls are TRBV7-9 and TRBJ2-7; maybe TRBD2 (7 bases). The germline CDR1 and CDR2 sequences are SEHNR and FQNEAQ (reference sequence). V lost 0 bases, J lost 6 bases, and 12 bases lay in between. The CDR3 loop spans 14 amino acids. For the CDR3, the DNA is TGTGCCAGCAGCTTAGCAGGGGAGGGGGGCGAGCAGTACTTC. Translation gives CASSLAGEGGEQYF.

The chain combines TRBV5-1 with TRBJ2-5; TRBD1 aligns across 7 bases. The V and J ends lost 4 bases and 3 bases, in that order; junction bases with no gene match: 9. The germline CDR1 and CDR2 sequences are SGHRS and YFSETQ. The CDR3 runs to 15 residues. CDR3 amino acids: CASSARQGQKETQYF. DNA of the CDR3: TGCGCCAGCAGCGCCCGACAGGGCCAGAAAGAGACCCAGTACTTC.

This clone was seen a handful of times. The chain has TRBV5-1 and TRBJ1-5, with TRBD1 matching 9 bases. The CDR3 totals 14 residues. V lost 7 bases to trimming and J lost 4 bases; unmatched junction nucleotides: 6. Germline CDR1 and CDR2: SGHRS and YFSETQ. This CDR3 reads CASRGQGTNQPQHF. CDR3 DNA sequence: TGCGCCAGCCGTGGACAGGGGACAAATCAGCCCCAGCATTTT.

The chain combines TRBV29-1 with TRBJ2-5, with 7 bases aligning to TRBD1. Germline-derived CDR1 and CDR2 are SQVTM and ANQGSEA. Trimming cost V 3 bases and J 5 bases; bases outside gene matches: 12. The CDR3 has 15 residues. This chain's CDR3 is CSVELGQEPLETQYF. In DNA form, the CDR3 reads TGCAGCGTTGAGTTAGGACAGGAGCCCTTGGAGACCCAGTACTTC.

The rearrangement joins TRBV19 to TRBJ2-4, with TRBD1 identical over 7 bases. Per germline, CDR1 LNHDA and CDR2 SQIVND (reference sequence). This CDR3 comprises 15 residues. J was trimmed by 4 bases and V by 3 bases; bases with no gene match: 6. The CDR3 DNA reads TGTGCCAGTAGTATCGGTGACAGGGTGAAAAACATTCAGTACTTC. Its translation is CASSIGDRVKNIQYF.

The chain carries TRBV5-1 and TRBJ2-2; weak D call: TRBD2 (5 bases). CDR1 is SGHRS and CDR2 is YFSETQ in the germline V gene. The CDR3 extends over 16 amino acids. Between the trimmed V and J ends, which lost 4 bases and 4 bases, there was a span of 17 bases. The CDR3 DNA is TGCGCCAGCAGCCCTCTGTGGTTCGCGGGCACCGGGGAGCTGTTTTTT. This translates into CASSPLWFAGTGELFF.

This clone has only one observation. The rearrangement uses TRBV28 and TRBJ1-2, with TRBD1 as a possible D gene (6 bases). Germline lookup yields CDR1 MDHEN and CDR2 SYDVKM. V was pared by 5 bases and J by 4 bases, with 17 bases between. The CDR3 has 15 amino acids. The CDR3 DNA reads TGTGCCAGCAGTCTAGGGGACACCTTCTCCTATGGCTACACCTTC. Protein: CASSLGDTFSYGYTF.

This clone was observed a handful of times. The chain carries TRBV10-1 and TRBJ2-3, with TRBD1 identical over 8 bases. CDR3 length: 13 amino acids. J gave up 0 bases and V 8 bases, and 1 base lay outside the gene matches. CDR1 is WNHNN, CDR2 SYGVQD, per germline (reference sequence). CDR3: CASGDRSTDTQYF. The CDR3 DNA is TGCGCCAGCGGGGACAGGAGCACAGATACGCAGTATTTT.

The chain carries TRBV10-2 and TRBJ2-5, with 8 positions matching TRBD2. The CDR3 runs to 14 residues. Germline CDR1 is WSHSY and CDR2 is SAAADI. V dropped 4 bases and J dropped 4; count of bases not matched to a gene: 5. CDR3 loop: CASSASLAGETQYF. The DNA of the CDR3 is TGCGCCAGCAGTGCCAGTCTAGCGGGAGAGACCCAGTACTTC.